The next 5 T cell receptor beta chains were all read from a single sample in a study of blood T cell repertoires in COVID-19. Assay used: immunoSEQ multiplex PCR; TCRdb lists only in-frame clones, some missing. The table records approximately 150,000 clones, roughly 85% of them present only once. The specimen sequenced was PBMCs or T cells enriched from blood (not recorded which). These receptors were obtained from a woman in her seventies in a cohort exposed to, infected with or recovered from COVID-19 (not recorded which).

The chain combines TRBV19 with TRBJ1-1; tentative D call: TRBD1 (6 bases). CDR1 is LNHDA and CDR2 is SQIVND in the germline V gene (reference sequence). This CDR3 has 13 amino acids. Trimming stripped 3 bases from V and 10 bases from J, with 15 bases between. CDR3 nucleotides: TGTGCCAGTAGTATGGGAGCGGGGGGCAGAGCTTTCTTT. It yields the protein CASSMGAGGRAFF.

V and J are TRBV7-2 and TRBJ2-1, with 8 nucleotides matching TRBD2. Germline V lookup: CDR1 SGHTA, CDR2 FQGNSA. This CDR3 comprises 16 residues. The ends lost 1 base at V and 1 base at J; junction bases unmatched: 3. CDR3 in amino acids: CASSLGAGGSYNEQFF. Written as DNA, the CDR3 is TGTGCCAGCAGCTTAGGCGCGGGAGGTTCCTACAATGAGCAGTTCTTC.

The chain has TRBV3-1 (or the pseudogene TRBV3-2) and TRBJ2-7, with TRBD1 as a possible D gene (6 bases). V was pared by 3 bases and J by 7 bases, with 16 bases between. The CDR3 is made up of 14 amino acids. Germline V CDR1 and CDR2: LGHDT, YNNKEL (reference sequence). The CDR3 loop reads CASSHITGRGEQYF. DNA for the CDR3: TGTGCCAGCAGCCATATAACGGGCAGGGGTGAGCAGTACTTC.

The chain recombines TRBV29-1 with TRBJ2-3, with 9 bases identical to TRBD1. This CDR3 contains 14 residues. V shed 8 bases and J 0 bases; nucleotides not matched to a gene: 6. The germline gives CDR1 SQVTM, CDR2 ANQGSEA. CDR3: CSSTGGRSTDTQYF. The DNA of the CDR3 is TGCAGCTCGACAGGGGGACGGAGCACAGATACGCAGTATTTT.

To note about this clone: Other nucleotide sequences from this sample produce the same CDR3. This CDR3 is CASSQGGGTGELFF. In nucleotides, the CDR3 is TGTGCCAGCAGCCAAGGGGGCGGTACCGGGGAGCTGTTTTTT. V and J are TRBV3-1 (or the pseudogene TRBV3-2) and TRBJ2-2; D perhaps matches TRBD1 (5 bases). This CDR3 comprises 14 residues. CDR1 LGHDT and CDR2 YNNKEL come from the germline V gene (reference sequence). V gave up 1 base and J gave up 5 bases, with 8 bases separating them.